The 23 T cell receptor beta chains reported below all come from one sample, sequenced in a study of T-cell memory formation after mild COVID-19. TCRdb ran MiXCR on the 5' RACE reads and lists one entry per CDR3 protein. Of over 10,000 distinct CDR3 sequences in the sample, more than 10% are singletons; the top ten hold approximately 53%. Input material: PBMCs or a T cell subset sorted from them (not recorded which). These receptors all come from an adult woman who had mild COVID-19 (a few samples of this study predate the infection). Cell type and time point are not known.

At least ten counts were recorded for this clonotype. V gene TRBV19 combines with J gene TRBJ2-7; weak D call: TRBD1 (5 bases). Germline V lookup: CDR1 LNHDA, CDR2 SQIVND (reference sequence). The CDR3 has 14 amino acids. V lost 0 bases and J 0 bases, leaving 6 bases between the germline ends. DNA of the CDR3: TGTGCCAGTAGTATAGACGGACACTCCTACGAGCAGTACTTC. Translation: CASSIDGHSYEQYF.

Many counts were recorded for this clonotype. The rearrangement links TRBV7-2 to TRBJ2-7; either TRBD1 or TRBD2 may supply D (7 bases each). Trimming took 5 bases from V and 4 from J, leaving 33 bases between them. This CDR3 has 20 amino acids. Germline V gene sequence: CDR1 SGHTA, CDR2 FQGNSA. The DNA of the CDR3 is TGTGCCAGCAGCCAGGGGGGGGTCCCGACGTGGGGACAGACGGAATACGAGCAGTACTTC. Translation: CASSQGGVPTWGQTEYEQYF.

This clonotype was observed many times. At one end the junction does not follow the germline gene, possibly because of a read error. V and J are TRBV12-3 or TRBV12-4 and TRBJ2-1; 11 positions agree with TRBD2. The CDR3 is 14 residues long. The CDR3 region has the DNA TGTGCCAGCAGTCTAGCGGGGGGCTACAATGAGCAGTTCTTC. The encoded protein is CASSLAGGYNEQFF.

This clonotype was seen at least ten times. The gene calls are TRBV12-3 or TRBV12-4 and TRBJ2-1; 7 bases map to TRBD1. The CDR3 is 15 residues long. J lost 5 bases, V lost 2 bases, and 6 bases had no gene match. The CDR3 DNA follows: TGTGCCAGCAGTTTATTACAGGGGTTACACAATGAGCAGTTCTTC. Amino acid sequence: CASSLLQGLHNEQFF.

This clonotype was picked up many times. The rearrangement joins TRBV7-2 to TRBJ1-5; D is perhaps TRBD1 (5 bases). Deletions cut 10 bases from V and 6 bases from J, with 22 bases between. Germline V gene data show CDR1 as SGHTA and CDR2 as FQGNSA. The CDR3 length is 15 residues. CDR3 DNA: TGTGCCATCCAAAACTGGGGGGGGAGCTGTCAGCCCCAGCATTTT. Its translation is CAIQNWGGSCQPQHF.

CDR3 residues: CSVTGSSNTEAFF. The CDR3 coding sequence is TGCAGCGTAACAGGGTCATCGAACACTGAAGCTTTCTTT. The rearrangement links TRBV29-1 to TRBJ1-1, with D possibly TRBD1 on 6 matching bases. The CDR3 consists of 13 residues. Germline V gene sequence: CDR1 SQVTM, CDR2 ANQGSEA. The V end lost 6 bases, the J end lost 1 base, and 12 bases lay between the germline ends. The whole variable domain, remainder taken from reference TRBV29-1 and TRBJ1-1, is SAVISQKPSRDICQRGTSLTIQCQVDSQVTMMFWYRQQPGQSLTLIATANQGSEATYESGFVIDKFPISRPNLTFSTLTVSNMSPEDSSIYLCSVTGSSNTEAFFGQGTRLTVV.

The table lists this clonotype with many counts. The chain's CDR3 is CASSQEGSLNTEAFF. The CDR3 nucleotides read TGCGCCAGCAGCCAGGAGGGCAGCCTGAACACTGAAGCTTTCTTT. The V gene is TRBV4-1, the J gene TRBJ1-1; D unresolved. V was clipped by 3 bases and J by 0 bases, with 11 bases between them. CDR3 length: 15 residues. Germline-derived CDR1 and CDR2 are MGHRA and YSYEKL.

This clonotype was seen ten or more times. The genes are TRBV9 and TRBJ2-2; 9 positions agree with TRBD1. The CDR3 totals 16 residues. The V segment lost 0 bases and the J segment 5 bases; nucleotides outside the gene matches: 5. Germline assignment: CDR1 SGDLS and CDR2 YYNGEE. CDR3 residues: CASSVDSGTGTGELFF. The CDR3 nucleotides are TGTGCCAGCAGCGTAGACTCCGGGACAGGGACCGGGGAGCTGTTTTTT.

This clonotype was picked up many times. The gene calls are TRBV7-3 and TRBJ1-2, with D hard to call. The CDR3 loop spans 12 amino acids. V was cut by 3 bases and J by 4 bases, with 6 bases left in between. In germline, CDR1 is SGHTA, CDR2 FQGTGA. The CDR3 reads CASSFQAYGYTF. The CDR3 DNA reads TGTGCCAGCAGCTTTCAGGCCTATGGCTACACCTTC.

This clonotype was recorded at least ten times. This chain connects TRBV7-6 to TRBJ1-3; weak D call: TRBD1 (5 bases). This CDR3 has 15 amino acids. Trimming pared 5 bases from V and 2 bases from J, leaving 13 bases between. Germline V CDR1 and CDR2: SGHVS, FNYEAQ. The CDR3 loop reads CASSLTDSTGNTIYF. The CDR3 nucleotides read TGTGCCAGCAGCCTGACAGACAGCACTGGAAACACCATATATTTT.

This clonotype was picked up many times. The CDR3 here is CASSGPGLLSSGTDTQYF. DNA of the CDR3: TGTGCCAGCAGCGGGCCGGGTCTCCTTTCGAGTGGCACAGATACGCAGTATTTT. The gene calls are TRBV9 and TRBJ2-3, with unresolved D. The CDR3 spans 18 residues. Per germline, CDR1 SGDLS and CDR2 YYNGEE. Between the trimmed V and J ends, which lost 3 bases and 1 base, there was a span of 21 bases.

This clonotype was seen repeatedly, ten times or more. The chain recombines TRBV20-1 with TRBJ2-1; no clear D gene. V lost 0 bases and J lost 2, with 14 bases in between. The germline V gene has CDR1 DFQATT and CDR2 SNEGSKA (reference sequence). This CDR3 region has 16 residues. CDR3 protein: CSARETAPETYNEQFF. CDR3 coding DNA: TGCAGTGCTAGAGAAACGGCTCCGGAAACCTACAATGAGCAGTTCTTC.

This clonotype was seen ten or more times. The genes are TRBV2 and TRBJ2-2; 15 nucleotides agree with TRBD2. This CDR3 has 15 residues. The V gene end was trimmed by 7 bases and the J gene end by 7 bases; junction bases not matched to a gene: 4. Germline CDR1 reads SNHLY; CDR2 reads FYNNEI. DNA for the CDR3: TGTGCCAGCATCTGGACTAGCGGGAGGGACGGGGAGCTGTTTTTT. It encodes CASIWTSGRDGELFF. Looking up the rest from reference TRBV2 and TRBJ2-2 gives the full variable domain: EPEVTQTPSHQVTQMGQEVILRCVPISNHLYFYWYRQILGQKVEFLVSFYNNEISEKSEIFDDQFSVERPDGSNFTLKIRSTKLEDSAMYFCASIWTSGRDGELFFGEGSRLTVL.

This clonotype was detected many times. The CDR3 nucleotides read TGTGCCAGCAGTTTGCCGCGACTGATGGAGGGCTACGAGCAGTACTTC. This sequence encodes CASSLPRLMEGYEQYF. This chain connects TRBV6-2 or TRBV6-3 to TRBJ2-7, with D perhaps matching TRBD2 (6 bases). V gave up 4 bases and J gave up 3 bases, with 19 bases separating them. This CDR3 has 16 amino acids. Germline CDR1 and CDR2: MNHEY and SVGEGT.

This clonotype was seen many times. V is TRBV7-9 and J is TRBJ1-1; 9 bases line up with TRBD1. The CDR3 consists of 15 residues. Trimming took 1 base from V and 5 from J; bases not matched to a gene: 5. Germline V gene sequence: CDR1 SEHNR, CDR2 FQNEAQ (reference sequence). DNA of the CDR3: TGTGCCAGCAGCTTAGGGGGGACAGGGTATACTGAAGCTTTCTTT. Amino acid sequence: CASSLGGTGYTEAFF.

This clonotype was detected many times. The V and J genes are TRBV2 and TRBJ2-1, with D tentatively TRBD1 (5 bases). CDR1 is SNHLY, CDR2 FYNNEI, per germline. Trimming took off 6 bases at V and 5 bases at J, with 23 bases between the two ends. The CDR3 length is 17 residues. This CDR3 is CASRAYQGLIYNNEQFF. The CDR3 DNA is TGTGCCAGCAGGGCCTACCAGGGCCTTATCTATAACAATGAGCAGTTCTTC.

This clonotype was seen at least ten times. The gene calls are TRBV5-1 and TRBJ2-7, with D perhaps TRBD1 (6 bases). From germline, CDR1 is SGHRS and CDR2 YFSETQ. This CDR3 comprises 13 residues. Trimming pared 0 bases from V and 4 bases from J, leaving 8 bases between. CDR3 nucleotide sequence: TGCGCCAGCAGCTTGGTAGGACAGTACGAGCAGTACTTC. Protein product: CASSLVGQYEQYF.

This clonotype was seen repeatedly, ten times or more. The rearrangement joins TRBV6-6 to TRBJ2-1; 9 bases are a match to TRBD2. Germline V gene lookup returns CDR1 MNHNY and CDR2 SVGAGI (reference sequence). Losses at the gene ends were 4 bases for V and 0 bases for J; bases not matched to a gene: 4. This CDR3 region has 16 residues. CDR3 residues: CASSLGLAGSYNEQFF. The CDR3 region has the DNA TGTGCCAGCAGTTTGGGACTAGCTGGCTCCTACAATGAGCAGTTCTTC.

This clonotype was counted ten times or more. V gene TRBV5-8 combines with J gene TRBJ2-7; 7 bases are shared with TRBD1. The CDR3 totals 14 residues. J gave up 2 bases and V 4 bases, and 6 bases lay outside the gene matches. Germline values: CDR1 SGHTS, CDR2 YDEGEE. The CDR3 loop reads CASSPRQGPYEQYF. In DNA form, the CDR3 reads TGTGCCAGCAGCCCCCGACAGGGCCCCTACGAGCAGTACTTC.

Many counts were recorded for this clonotype. This chain joins TRBV7-2 and TRBJ2-3; no clear D gene. Germline lookup yields CDR1 SGHTA and CDR2 FQGNSA. The CDR3 has 11 amino acids. V lost 4 bases, J lost 5 bases, and 4 bases lay in between. Here the CDR3 reads CASSWVDTQYF. DNA for the CDR3: TGTGCCAGCAGCTGGGTAGATACGCAGTATTTT.

This clonotype has ten or more counts. This chain links TRBV11-2 with TRBJ1-1; the D gene is possibly TRBD1 (5 bases). The CDR3 consists of 13 residues. Deletions cut 4 bases from V and 6 bases from J, with 12 bases between. Germline V gene data show CDR1 as SGHAT and CDR2 as FQNNGV. In DNA, the CDR3 is TGTGCCAGCAGCTCGGGACCCCGGCCTGAAGCTTTCTTT. This encodes CASSSGPRPEAFF.

This clonotype was detected many times. The V call is TRBV12-5, the J call TRBJ1-4; 9 nucleotides align to TRBD1. The CDR3 sequence is 12 residues long. CDR1 and CDR2 (germline): LGHNT, FRNRAP. With 4 bases clipped from V and 15 bases from J, the junction kept 6 bases outside the gene matches. The CDR3 sequence: CASGYVGDRVFF. CDR3 nucleotides: TGTGCTAGTGGTTACGTGGGGGACAGGGTGTTTTTT.

J is TRBJ1-1 and V is TRBV5-1; no firm D call. This CDR3 has 15 residues. CDR1 is SGHRS, CDR2 YFSETQ, per germline. The V end lost 2 bases, the J end lost 0 bases, and 11 bases lay between the germline ends. The CDR3 DNA is TGCGCCAGCAGCTTCGGACTAAGAATGAACACTGAAGCTTTCTTT. Translation: CASSFGLRMNTEAFF.